This TCR beta chain was recovered during a study of cytomegalovirus exposure and HLA in healthy donors. The CDR3 extends over 15 amino acids. Germline V gene sequence: CDR1 LNHNV, CDR2 YYDKDF (reference sequence). J lost 4 bases, V lost 0 bases, and 5 bases had no gene match. Regarding this clone: What it recognizes is unknown.

PCR involved 60 Vbeta and 13 Jbeta primers. Using immunoSEQ multiplex PCR, the repertoire was profiled, and TCRdb retains in-frame clones only, with some absent. The sample lists around 110,000 clones, 70% to 80% occurring once. Study results and caveats: Per a prior analysis, the majority of TCR beta V segments were productive roughly 87% or roughly 30% of the time. Later work showed greater clonal expansion in HLA-associated TCR beta chains than in equally common others. A link between a missense DCLRE1C variant and TCR beta V- and J-gene trimming emerged from a later analysis.

The chain is built from TRBV15 and TRBJ2-7; TRBD2 matches at 8 bases. The sequence was obtained from a female donor in good health and CMV-seronegative. The sample comprised PBMCs. In DNA, the CDR3 is TGTGCCACCAGCAGAGAAAGCGGGAGTCGGTACGAGCAGTACTTC. This encodes CATSRESGSRYEQYF.